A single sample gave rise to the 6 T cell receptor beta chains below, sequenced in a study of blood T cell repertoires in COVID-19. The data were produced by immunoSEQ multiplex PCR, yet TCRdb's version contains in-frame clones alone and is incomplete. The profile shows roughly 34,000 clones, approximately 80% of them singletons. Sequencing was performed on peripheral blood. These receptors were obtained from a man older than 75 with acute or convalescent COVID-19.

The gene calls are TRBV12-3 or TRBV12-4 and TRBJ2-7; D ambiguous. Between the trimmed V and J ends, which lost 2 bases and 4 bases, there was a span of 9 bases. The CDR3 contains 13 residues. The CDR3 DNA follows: TGTGCCAGCAGTTTACATGGCAGGTACGAGCAGTACTTC. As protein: CASSLHGRYEQYF.

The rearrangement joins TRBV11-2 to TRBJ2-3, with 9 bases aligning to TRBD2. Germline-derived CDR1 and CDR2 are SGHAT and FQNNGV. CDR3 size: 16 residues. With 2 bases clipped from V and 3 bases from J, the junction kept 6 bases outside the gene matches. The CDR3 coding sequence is TGTGCCAGCAGCTTATTTGGGGCGGGAGGGACAGATACGCAGTATTTT. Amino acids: CASSLFGAGGTDTQYF.

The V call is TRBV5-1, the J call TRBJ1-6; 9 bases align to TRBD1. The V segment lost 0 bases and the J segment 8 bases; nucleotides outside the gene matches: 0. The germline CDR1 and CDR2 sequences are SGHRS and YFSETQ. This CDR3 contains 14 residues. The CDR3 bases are TGCGCCAGCAGCTTGGGGACAGGGGATTCACCCCTCCACTTT. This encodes CASSLGTGDSPLHF.

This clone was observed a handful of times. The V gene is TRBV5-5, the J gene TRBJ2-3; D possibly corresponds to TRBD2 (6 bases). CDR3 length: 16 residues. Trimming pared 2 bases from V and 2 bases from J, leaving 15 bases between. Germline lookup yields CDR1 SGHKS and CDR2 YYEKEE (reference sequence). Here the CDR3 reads CASSLPWGGNTDTQYF. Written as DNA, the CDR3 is TGTGCCAGCAGCTTACCCTGGGGCGGGAACACAGATACGCAGTATTTT.

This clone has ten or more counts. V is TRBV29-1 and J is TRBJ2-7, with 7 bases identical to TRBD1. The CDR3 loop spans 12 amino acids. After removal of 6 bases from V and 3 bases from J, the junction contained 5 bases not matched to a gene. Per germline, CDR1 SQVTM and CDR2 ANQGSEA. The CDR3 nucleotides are TGCAGCGTACTACAGGGGATCTACGAGCAGTACTTC. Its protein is CSVLQGIYEQYF.

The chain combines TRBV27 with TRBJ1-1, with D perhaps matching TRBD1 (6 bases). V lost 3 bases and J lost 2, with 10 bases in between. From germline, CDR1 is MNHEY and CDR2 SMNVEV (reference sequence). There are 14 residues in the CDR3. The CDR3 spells CASSFRDTNTEAFF. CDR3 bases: TGTGCCAGCAGTTTTAGGGACACAAACACTGAAGCTTTCTTT.